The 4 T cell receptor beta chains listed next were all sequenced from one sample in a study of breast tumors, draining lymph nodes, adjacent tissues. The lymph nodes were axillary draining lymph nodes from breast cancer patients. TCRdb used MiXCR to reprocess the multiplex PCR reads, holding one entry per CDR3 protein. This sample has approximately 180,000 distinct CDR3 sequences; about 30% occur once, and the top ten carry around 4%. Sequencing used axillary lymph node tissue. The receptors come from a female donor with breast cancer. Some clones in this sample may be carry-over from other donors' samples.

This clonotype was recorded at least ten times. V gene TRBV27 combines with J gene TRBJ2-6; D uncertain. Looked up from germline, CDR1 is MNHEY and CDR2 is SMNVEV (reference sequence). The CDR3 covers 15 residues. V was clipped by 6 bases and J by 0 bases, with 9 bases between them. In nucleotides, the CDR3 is TGTGCCAGCAGGGGTTTTAGCTCTGGGGCCAACGTCCTGACTTTC. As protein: CASRGFSSGANVLTF.

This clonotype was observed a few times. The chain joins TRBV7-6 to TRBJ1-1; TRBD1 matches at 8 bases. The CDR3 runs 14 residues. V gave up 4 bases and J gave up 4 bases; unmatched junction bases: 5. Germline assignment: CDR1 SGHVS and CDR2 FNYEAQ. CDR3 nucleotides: TGTGCCAGCAGCTCGCGACAGGGGACCACTGAAGCTTTCTTT. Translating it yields CASSSRQGTTEAFF.

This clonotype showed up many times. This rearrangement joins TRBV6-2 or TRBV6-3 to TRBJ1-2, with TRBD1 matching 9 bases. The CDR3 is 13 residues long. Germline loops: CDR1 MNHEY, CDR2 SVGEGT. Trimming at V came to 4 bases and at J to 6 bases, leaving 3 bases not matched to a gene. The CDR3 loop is CASSWTGEHGYTF. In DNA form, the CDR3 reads TGTGCCAGCAGTTGGACAGGGGAACATGGCTACACCTTC.

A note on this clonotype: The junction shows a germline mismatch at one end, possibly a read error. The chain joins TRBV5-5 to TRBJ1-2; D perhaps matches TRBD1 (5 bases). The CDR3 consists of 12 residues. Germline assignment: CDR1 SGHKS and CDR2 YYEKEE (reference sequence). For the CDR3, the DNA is TGTGCCAGCAGCTCGGGGGGTATGGCCCCCCTATTC. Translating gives CASSSGGMAPLF. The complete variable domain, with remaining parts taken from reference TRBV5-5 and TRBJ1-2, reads DAGVTQSPTHLIKTRGQQVTLRCSPISGHKSVSWYQQVLGQGPQFIFQYYEKEERGRGNFPDRFSARQFPNYSSELNVNALLLGDSALYLCASSSGGMAPLFGSGTRLTVV.